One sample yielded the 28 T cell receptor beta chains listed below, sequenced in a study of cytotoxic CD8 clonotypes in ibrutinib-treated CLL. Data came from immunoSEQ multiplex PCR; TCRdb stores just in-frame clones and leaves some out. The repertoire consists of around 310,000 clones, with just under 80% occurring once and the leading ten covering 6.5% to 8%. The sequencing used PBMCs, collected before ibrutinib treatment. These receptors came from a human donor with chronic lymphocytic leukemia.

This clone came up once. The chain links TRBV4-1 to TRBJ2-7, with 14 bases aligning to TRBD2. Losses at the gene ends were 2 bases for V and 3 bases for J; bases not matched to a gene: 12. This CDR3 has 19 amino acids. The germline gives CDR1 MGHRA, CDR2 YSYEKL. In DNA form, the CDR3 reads TGCGCCAGCAGCCAAAAATTAACCGGGACTAGCGGGAGATTCTACGAGCAGTACTTC. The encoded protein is CASSQKLTGTSGRFYEQYF.

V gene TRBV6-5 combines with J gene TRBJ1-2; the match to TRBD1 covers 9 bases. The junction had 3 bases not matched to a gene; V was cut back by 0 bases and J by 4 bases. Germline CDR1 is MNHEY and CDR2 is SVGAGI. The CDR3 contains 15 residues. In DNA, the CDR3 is TGTGCCAGCAGTTACTCCGGGACAGGGTTCTATGGCTACACCTTC. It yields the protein CASSYSGTGFYGYTF.

The CDR3: CASSIQITNEKLFF. The CDR3 DNA is TGTGCCAGTAGCATACAGATAACTAATGAAAAACTGTTTTTT. The V gene is TRBV19, the J gene TRBJ1-4; no clear D gene. V dropped 6 bases and J dropped 1 base, with 9 bases sitting between them. The CDR3 runs 14 residues. CDR1 is LNHDA and CDR2 is SQIVND in the germline V gene (reference sequence).

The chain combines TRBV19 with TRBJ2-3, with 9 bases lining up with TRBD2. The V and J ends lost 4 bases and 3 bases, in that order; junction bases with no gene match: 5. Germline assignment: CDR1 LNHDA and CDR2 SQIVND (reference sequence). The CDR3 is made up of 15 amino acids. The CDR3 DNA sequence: TGTGCCAGTAGTACGACTAGCGGTGCGACAGATACGCAGTATTTT. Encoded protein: CASSTTSGATDTQYF. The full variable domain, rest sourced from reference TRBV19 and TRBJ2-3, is DGGITQSPKYLFRKEGQNVTLSCEQNLNHDAMYWYRQDPGQGLRLIYYSQIVNDFQKGDIAEGYSVSREKKESFPLTVTSAQKNPTAFYLCASSTTSGATDTQYFGPGTRLTVL.

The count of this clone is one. DNA for the CDR3: TGTGCCAGCTCACCAGGGACAGCCTCGTACAACTATGGCTACACCTTC. The encoded protein is CASSPGTASYNYGYTF. This chain uses TRBV18 with TRBJ1-2; the match to TRBD1 covers 7 bases. The CDR3 extends over 16 amino acids. CDR1 and CDR2 from the germline V gene are KGHSH and LQKENI. Trimming cost V 2 bases and J 2 bases; bases outside gene matches: 8.

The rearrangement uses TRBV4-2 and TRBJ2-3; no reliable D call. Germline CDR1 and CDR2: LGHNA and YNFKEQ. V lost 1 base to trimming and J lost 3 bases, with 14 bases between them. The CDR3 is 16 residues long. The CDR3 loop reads CASSQVVPEKTDTQYF. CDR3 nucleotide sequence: TGTGCCAGCAGCCAAGTGGTCCCTGAAAAGACAGATACGCAGTATTTT.

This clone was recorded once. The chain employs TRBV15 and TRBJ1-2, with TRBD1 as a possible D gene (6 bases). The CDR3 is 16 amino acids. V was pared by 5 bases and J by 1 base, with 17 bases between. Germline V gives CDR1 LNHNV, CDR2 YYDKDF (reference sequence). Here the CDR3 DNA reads TGTGCCACCAGCGGGCCCGGACAGTATCTTAACTATGGCTACACCTTC. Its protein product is CATSGPGQYLNYGYTF.

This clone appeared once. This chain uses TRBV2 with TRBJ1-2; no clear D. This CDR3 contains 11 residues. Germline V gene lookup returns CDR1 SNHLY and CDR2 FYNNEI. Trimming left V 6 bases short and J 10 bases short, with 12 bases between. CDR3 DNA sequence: TGTGCCAGCAGCCCCTCCCTACCCTACACCTTC. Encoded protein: CASSPSLPYTF.

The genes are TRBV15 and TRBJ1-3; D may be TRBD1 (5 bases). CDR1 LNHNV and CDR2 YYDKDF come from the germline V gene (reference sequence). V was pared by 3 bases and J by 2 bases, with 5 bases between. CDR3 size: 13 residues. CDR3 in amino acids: CATSRTAGNTIYF. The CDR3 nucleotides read TGTGCCACCAGCAGGACAGCTGGAAACACCATATATTTT.

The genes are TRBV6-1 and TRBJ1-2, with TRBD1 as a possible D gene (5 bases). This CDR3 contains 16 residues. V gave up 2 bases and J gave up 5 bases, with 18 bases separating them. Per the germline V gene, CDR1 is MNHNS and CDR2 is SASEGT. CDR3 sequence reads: CASSEKWGRLPYGYTF. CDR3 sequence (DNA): TGTGCCAGCAGTGAAAAGTGGGGACGGCTGCCTTATGGCTACACCTTC.

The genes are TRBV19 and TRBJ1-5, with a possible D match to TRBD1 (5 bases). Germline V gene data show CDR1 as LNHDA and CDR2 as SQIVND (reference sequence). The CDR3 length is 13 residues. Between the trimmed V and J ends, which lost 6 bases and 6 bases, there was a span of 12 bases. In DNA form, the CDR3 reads TGTGCCAGTAGCGAAGGGGTGGGTCAGCCCCAGCATTTT. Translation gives CASSEGVGQPQHF. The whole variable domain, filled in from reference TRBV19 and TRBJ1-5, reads DGGITQSPKYLFRKEGQNVTLSCEQNLNHDAMYWYRQDPGQGLRLIYYSQIVNDFQKGDIAEGYSVSREKKESFPLTVTSAQKNPTAFYLCASSEGVGQPQHFGDGTRLSIL.

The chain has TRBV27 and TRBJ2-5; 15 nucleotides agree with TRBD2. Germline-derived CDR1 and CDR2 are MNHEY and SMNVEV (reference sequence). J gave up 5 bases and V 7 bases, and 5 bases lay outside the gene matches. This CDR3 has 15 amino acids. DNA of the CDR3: TGTGCCAGCACCAGGACTAGCGGGAGGGGGGAGACCCAGTACTTC. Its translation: CASTRTSGRGETQYF.

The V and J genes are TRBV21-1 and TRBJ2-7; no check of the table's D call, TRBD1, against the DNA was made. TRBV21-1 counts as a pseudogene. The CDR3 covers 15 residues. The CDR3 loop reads CASSKGWDRHYEQYF. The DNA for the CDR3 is TGTGCCAGCAGCAAAGGCTGGGACAGGCACTACGAGCAGTACTTC.

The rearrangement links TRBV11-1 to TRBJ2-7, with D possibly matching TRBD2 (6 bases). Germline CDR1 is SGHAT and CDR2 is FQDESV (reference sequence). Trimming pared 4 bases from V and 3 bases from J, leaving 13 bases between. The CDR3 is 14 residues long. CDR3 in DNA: TGTGCCAGCAGCTCAAGGTGGGAGGTCTACGAGCAGTACTTC. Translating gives CASSSRWEVYEQYF.

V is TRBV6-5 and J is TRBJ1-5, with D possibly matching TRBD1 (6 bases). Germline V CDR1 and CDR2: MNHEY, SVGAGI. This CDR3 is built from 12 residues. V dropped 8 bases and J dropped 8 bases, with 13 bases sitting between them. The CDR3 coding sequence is TGTGCCAGCCGGGGATCAGGGGAGCCCCAGCATTTT. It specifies CASRGSGEPQHF.

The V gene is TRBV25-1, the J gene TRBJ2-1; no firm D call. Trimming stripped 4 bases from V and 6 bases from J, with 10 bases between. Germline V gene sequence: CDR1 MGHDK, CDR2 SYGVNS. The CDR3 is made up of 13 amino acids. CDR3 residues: CASSALVLNEQFF. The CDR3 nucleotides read TGTGCCAGCAGTGCACTCGTACTCAATGAGCAGTTCTTC.

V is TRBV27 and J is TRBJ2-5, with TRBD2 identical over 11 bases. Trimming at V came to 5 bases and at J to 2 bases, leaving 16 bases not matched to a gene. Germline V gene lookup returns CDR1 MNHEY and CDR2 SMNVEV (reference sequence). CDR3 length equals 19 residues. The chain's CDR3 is CASSPTAPGLAEDQETQYF. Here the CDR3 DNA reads TGTGCCAGCAGTCCGACCGCACCGGGACTAGCGGAGGATCAAGAGACCCAGTACTTC.

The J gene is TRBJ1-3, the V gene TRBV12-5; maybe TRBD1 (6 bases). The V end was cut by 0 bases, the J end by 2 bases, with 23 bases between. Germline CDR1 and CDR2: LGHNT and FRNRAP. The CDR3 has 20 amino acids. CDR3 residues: CASGLVRWQGRPGTGNTIYF. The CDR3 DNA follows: TGTGCTAGTGGTTTGGTACGGTGGCAGGGGCGCCCGGGAACTGGAAACACCATATATTTT.

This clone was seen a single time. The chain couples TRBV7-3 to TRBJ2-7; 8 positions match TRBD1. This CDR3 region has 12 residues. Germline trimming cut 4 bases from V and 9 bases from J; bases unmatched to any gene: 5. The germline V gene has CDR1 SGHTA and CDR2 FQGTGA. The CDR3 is CASSSGQGLQYF. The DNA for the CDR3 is TGTGCCAGCAGCTCTGGACAGGGATTGCAGTACTTC.

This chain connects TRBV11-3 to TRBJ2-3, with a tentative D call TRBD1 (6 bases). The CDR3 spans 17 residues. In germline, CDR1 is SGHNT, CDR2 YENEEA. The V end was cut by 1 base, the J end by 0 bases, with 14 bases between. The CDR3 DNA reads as TGTGCCAGCAGCTTAGGAGATTCAGGGGCAAGCACAGATACGCAGTATTTT. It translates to CASSLGDSGASTDTQYF.

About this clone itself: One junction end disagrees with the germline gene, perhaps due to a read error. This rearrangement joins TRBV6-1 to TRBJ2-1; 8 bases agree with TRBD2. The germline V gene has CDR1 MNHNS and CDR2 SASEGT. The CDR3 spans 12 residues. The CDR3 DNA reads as TGTGCCAGCAGTCAGGGACTAGGCGAGCAATTCTTC. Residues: CASSQGLGEQFF.

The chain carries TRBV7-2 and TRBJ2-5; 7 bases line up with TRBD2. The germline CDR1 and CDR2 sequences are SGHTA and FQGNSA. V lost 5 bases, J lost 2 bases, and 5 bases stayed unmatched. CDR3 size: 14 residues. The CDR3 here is CASSVTSVQETQYF. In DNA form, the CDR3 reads TGTGCCAGCAGCGTCACTAGCGTACAAGAGACCCAGTACTTC.

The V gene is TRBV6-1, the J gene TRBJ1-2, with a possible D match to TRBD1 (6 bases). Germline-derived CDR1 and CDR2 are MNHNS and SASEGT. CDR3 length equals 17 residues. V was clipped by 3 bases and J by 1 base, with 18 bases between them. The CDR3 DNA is TGTGCCAGCAGTGACCTACCCCTAGACAGGAGTAACTATGGCTACACCTTC. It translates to CASSDLPLDRSNYGYTF.

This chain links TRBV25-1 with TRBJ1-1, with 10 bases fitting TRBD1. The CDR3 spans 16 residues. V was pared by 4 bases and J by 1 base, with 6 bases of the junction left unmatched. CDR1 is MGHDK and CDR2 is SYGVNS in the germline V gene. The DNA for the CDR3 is TGTGCCAGCAGTGCAGACAGGGGGCCCGAGAACACTGAAGCTTTCTTT. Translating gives CASSADRGPENTEAFF. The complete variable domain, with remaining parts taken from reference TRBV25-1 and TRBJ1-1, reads EADIYQTPRYLVIGTGKKITLECSQTMGHDKMYWYQQDPGMELHLIHYSYGVNSTEKGDLSSESTVSRIRTEHFPLTLESARPSHTSQYLCASSADRGPENTEAFFGQGTRLTVV.

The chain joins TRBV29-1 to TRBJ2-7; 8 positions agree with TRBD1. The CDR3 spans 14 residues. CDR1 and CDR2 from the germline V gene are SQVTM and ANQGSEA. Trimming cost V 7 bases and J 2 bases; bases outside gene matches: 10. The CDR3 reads CSAETGANTYEQYF. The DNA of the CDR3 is TGCAGCGCCGAGACAGGGGCAAATACCTACGAGCAGTACTTC.

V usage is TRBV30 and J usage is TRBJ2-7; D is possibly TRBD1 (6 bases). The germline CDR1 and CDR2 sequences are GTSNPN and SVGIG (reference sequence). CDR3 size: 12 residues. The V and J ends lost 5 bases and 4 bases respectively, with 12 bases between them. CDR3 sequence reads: CAWGSDRYEQYF. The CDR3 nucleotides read TGTGCCTGGGGAAGTGACAGGTACGAGCAGTACTTC.

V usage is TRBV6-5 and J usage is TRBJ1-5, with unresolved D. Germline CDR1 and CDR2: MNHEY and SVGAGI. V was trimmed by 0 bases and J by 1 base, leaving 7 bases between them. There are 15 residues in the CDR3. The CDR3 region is CASSYSLISNQPQHF. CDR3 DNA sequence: TGTGCCAGCAGTTACTCGTTGATCAGCAATCAGCCCCAGCATTTT.

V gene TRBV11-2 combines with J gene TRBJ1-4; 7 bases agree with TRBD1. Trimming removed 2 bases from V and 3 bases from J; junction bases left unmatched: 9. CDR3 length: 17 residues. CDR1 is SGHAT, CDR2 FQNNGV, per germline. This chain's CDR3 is CASSLRMTGTANEKLFF. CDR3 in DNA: TGTGCCAGCAGCTTACGGATGACAGGGACGGCTAATGAAAAACTGTTTTTT.